This T cell receptor beta chain emerged from a study of vaccination and CD4 T cells after COVID-19. Turning to the study itself: Convalescent individuals numbered four females and six males, two being Hispanic.

Germline V gene sequence: CDR1 MNHEY, CDR2 SMNVEV (reference sequence). Trimming removed 3 bases from V and 4 bases from J, with 15 bases in between. The CDR3 has 15 amino acids. The treatment denotes: roughly ten-day PBMC culture with coronavirus spike peptide pools or control peptides (ViraFEST assay). ViraFEST used peptide pools to expand antigen-specific T cells and subsequently sequenced their TCRs. PCR positivity dates ran from March to December 2020, preceding US Alpha, Beta and Delta variants. With the Oncomine TCR Beta short-read assay, DNA from cultured CD4+ T cells was sequenced. TCRdb reprocessed the PCR reads via MiXCR and lists one record per CDR3 protein. Among roughly 17,000 distinct CDR3 sequences, roughly 34% were seen once, and the ten largest hold around 12%. In this sample, this clonotype turned up a few times. Its target is not known.

The material sequenced was CD4+ T cells from blood, cultured in vitro. This clonotype originated in a human donor who had recovered from COVID-19. This chain joins TRBV27 and TRBJ2-5; the D gene is possibly TRBD1 (5 bases). The CDR3 loop is CASSFRVGWGETQYF. CDR3 DNA sequence: TGTGCCAGCAGTTTCAGGGTGGGTTGGGGAGAGACCCAGTACTTC.